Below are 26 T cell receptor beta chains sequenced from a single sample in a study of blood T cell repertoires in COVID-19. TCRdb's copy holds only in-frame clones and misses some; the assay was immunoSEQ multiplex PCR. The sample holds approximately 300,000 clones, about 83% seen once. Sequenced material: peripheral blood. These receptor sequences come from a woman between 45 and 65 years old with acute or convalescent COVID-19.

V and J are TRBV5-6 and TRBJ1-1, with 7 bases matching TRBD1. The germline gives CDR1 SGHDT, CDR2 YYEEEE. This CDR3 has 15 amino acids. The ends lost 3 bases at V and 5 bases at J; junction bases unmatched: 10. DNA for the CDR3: TGTGCCAGCAGCTCGGAGACAGGGTTTAGGACTGAAGCTTTCTTT. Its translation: CASSSETGFRTEAFF.

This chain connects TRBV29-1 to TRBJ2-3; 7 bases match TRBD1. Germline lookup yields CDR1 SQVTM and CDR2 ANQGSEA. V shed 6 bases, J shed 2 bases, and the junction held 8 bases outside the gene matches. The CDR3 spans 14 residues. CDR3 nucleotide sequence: TGCAGCGTGGGCTCGGGACAGTTCACAGATACGCAGTATTTT. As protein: CSVGSGQFTDTQYF.

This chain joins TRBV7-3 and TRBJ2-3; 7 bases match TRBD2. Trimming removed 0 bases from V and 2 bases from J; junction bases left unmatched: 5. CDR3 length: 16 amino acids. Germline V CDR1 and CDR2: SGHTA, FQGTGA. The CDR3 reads CASSLTGGSDTDTQYF. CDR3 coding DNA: TGTGCCAGCAGCTTAACGGGCGGGAGCGACACAGATACGCAGTATTTT.

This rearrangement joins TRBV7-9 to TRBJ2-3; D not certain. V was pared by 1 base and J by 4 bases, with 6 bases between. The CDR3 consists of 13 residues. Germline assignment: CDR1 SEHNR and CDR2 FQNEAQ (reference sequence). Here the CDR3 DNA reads TGTGCCAGCAGCTTAGTTTCGGCAGATACGCAGTATTTT. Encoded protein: CASSLVSADTQYF. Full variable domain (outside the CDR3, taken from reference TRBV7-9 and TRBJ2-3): DTGVSQNPRHKITKRGQNVTFRCDPISEHNRLYWYRQTLGQGPEFLTYFQNEAQLEKSRLLSDRFSAERPKGSFSTLEIQRTEQGDSAMYLCASSLVSADTQYFGPGTRLTVL.

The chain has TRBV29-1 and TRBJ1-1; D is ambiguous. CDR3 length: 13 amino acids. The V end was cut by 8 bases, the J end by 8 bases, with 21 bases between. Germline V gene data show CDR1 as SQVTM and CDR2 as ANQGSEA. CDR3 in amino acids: CSSHRSGGQEAFF. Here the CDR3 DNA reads TGCAGCTCCCATCGTTCCGGCGGGCAAGAAGCTTTCTTT.

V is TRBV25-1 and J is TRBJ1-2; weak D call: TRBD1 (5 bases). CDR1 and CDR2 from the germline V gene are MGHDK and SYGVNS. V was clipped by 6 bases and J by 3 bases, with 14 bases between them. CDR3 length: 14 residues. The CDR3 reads CASRGTGDHYGYTF. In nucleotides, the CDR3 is TGTGCCAGCAGGGGTACGGGGGATCACTATGGCTACACCTTC.

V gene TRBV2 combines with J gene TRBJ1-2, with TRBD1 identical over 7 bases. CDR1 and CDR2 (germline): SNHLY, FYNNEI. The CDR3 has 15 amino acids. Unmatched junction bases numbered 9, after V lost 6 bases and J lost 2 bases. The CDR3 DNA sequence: TGTGCCAGCAGAAGCGCCGGGACAGACAACTATGGCTACACCTTC. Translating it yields CASRSAGTDNYGYTF. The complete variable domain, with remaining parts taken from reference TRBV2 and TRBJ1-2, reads EPEVTQTPSHQVTQMGQEVILRCVPISNHLYFYWYRQILGQKVEFLVSFYNNEISEKSEIFDDQFSVERPDGSNFTLKIRSTKLEDSAMYFCASRSAGTDNYGYTFGSGTRLTVV.

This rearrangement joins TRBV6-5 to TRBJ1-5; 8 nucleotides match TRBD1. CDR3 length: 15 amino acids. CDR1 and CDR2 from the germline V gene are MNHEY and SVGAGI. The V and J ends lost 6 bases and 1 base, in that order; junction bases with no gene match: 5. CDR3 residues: CASRKDRGSNQPQHF. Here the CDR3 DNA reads TGTGCCAGCAGGAAAGACAGGGGAAGCAATCAGCCCCAGCATTTT.

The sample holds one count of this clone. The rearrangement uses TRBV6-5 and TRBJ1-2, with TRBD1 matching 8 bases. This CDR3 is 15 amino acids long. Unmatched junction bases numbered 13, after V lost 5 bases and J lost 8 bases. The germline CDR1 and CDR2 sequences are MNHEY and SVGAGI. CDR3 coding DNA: TGTGCCAGCAGTATCCGGACAGGGCCAGCGGGGGGCTACACCTTC. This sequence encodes CASSIRTGPAGGYTF.

The CDR3 nucleotides read TGTGCCAGCGGGGAAACAGGGGGCTATCAGCCCCAGCATTTT. Translation gives CASGETGGYQPQHF. J is TRBJ1-5 and V is TRBV6-5, with TRBD1 matching 9 bases. Trimming at V came to 8 bases and at J to 5 bases, leaving 7 bases not matched to a gene. CDR3 size: 14 residues. Per the germline V gene, CDR1 is MNHEY and CDR2 is SVGAGI.

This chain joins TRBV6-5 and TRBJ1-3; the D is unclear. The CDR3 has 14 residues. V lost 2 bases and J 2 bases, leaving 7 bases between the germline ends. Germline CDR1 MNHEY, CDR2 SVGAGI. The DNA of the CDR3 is TGTGCCAGCAGTTACGATGGCCCTGGAAACACCATATATTTT. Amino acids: CASSYDGPGNTIYF.

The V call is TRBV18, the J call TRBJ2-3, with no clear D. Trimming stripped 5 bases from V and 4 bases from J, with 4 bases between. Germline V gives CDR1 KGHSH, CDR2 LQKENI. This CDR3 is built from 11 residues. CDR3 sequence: CASSESDTQYF. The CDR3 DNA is TGTGCCAGCTCAGAGTCAGATACGCAGTATTTT.

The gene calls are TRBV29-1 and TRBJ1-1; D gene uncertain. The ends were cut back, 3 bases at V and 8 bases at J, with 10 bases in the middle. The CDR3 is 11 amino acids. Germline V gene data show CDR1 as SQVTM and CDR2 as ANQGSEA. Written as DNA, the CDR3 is TGCAGCGTTGAGAGGAACTCCGAAGCTTTCTTT. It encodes CSVERNSEAFF.

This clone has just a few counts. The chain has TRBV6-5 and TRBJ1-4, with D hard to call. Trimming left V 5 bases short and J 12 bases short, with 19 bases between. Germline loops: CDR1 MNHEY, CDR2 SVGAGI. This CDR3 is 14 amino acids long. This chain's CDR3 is CASSQIQTGGQLFF. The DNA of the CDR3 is TGTGCCAGCAGTCAAATCCAGACGGGAGGACAACTGTTTTTT.

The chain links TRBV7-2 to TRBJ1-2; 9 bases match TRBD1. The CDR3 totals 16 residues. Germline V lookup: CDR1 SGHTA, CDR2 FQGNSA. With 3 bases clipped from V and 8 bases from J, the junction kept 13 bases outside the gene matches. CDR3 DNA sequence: TGTGCCAGCAGCTTTAATACAGGGGGCGCTTCCGTCGGCTACACCTTC. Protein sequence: CASSFNTGGASVGYTF.

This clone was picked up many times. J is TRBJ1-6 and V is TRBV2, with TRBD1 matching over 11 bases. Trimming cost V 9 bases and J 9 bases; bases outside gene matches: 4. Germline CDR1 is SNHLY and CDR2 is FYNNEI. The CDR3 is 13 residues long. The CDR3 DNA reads TGTGCCAGGGACAGGGGGCAAGGTTCACCCCTCCACTTT. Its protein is CARDRGQGSPLHF. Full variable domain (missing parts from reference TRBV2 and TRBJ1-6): EPEVTQTPSHQVTQMGQEVILRCVPISNHLYFYWYRQILGQKVEFLVSFYNNEISEKSEIFDDQFSVERPDGSNFTLKIRSTKLEDSAMYFCARDRGQGSPLHFGNGTRLTVT.

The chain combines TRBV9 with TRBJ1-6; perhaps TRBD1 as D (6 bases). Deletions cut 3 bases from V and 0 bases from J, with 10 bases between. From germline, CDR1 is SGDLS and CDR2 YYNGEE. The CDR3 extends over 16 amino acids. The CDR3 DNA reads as TGTGCCAGCAGCGAAGGACAGAGCTCCTATAATTCACCCCTCCACTTT. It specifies CASSEGQSSYNSPLHF.

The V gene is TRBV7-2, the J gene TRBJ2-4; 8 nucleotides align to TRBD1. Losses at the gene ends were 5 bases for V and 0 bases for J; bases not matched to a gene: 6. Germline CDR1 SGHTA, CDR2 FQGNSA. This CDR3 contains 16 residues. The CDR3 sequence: CASSPGQGRAKNIQYF. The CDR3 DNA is TGTGCCAGCAGCCCAGGACAGGGACGAGCCAAAAACATTCAGTACTTC. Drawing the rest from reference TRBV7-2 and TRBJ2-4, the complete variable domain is GAGVSQSPSNKVTEKGKDVELRCDPISGHTALYWYRQSLGQGLEFLIYFQGNSAPDKSGLPSDRFSAERTGGSVSTLTIQRTQQEDSAVYLCASSPGQGRAKNIQYFGAGTRLSVL.

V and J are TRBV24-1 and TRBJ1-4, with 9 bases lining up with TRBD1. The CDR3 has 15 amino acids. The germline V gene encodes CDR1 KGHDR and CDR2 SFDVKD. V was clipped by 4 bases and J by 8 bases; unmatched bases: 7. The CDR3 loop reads CATSEAGTGQEKLFF. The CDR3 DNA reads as TGTGCCACCAGTGAGGCGGGGACAGGGCAGGAAAAACTGTTTTTT.

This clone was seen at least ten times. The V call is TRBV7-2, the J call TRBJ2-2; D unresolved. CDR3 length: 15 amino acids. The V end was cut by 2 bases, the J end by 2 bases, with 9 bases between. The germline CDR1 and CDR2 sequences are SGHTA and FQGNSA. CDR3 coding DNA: TGTGCCAGCAGCTTAAACAGACCAAACACCGGGGAGCTGTTTTTT. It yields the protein CASSLNRPNTGELFF.

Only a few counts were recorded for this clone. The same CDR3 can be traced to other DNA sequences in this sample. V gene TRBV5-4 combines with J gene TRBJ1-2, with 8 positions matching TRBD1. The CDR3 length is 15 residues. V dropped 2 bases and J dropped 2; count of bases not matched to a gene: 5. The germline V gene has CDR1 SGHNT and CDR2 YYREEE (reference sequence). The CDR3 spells CASSFGQGANYGYTF. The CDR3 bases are TGTGCCAGCAGCTTTGGACAGGGCGCAAACTATGGCTACACCTTC.

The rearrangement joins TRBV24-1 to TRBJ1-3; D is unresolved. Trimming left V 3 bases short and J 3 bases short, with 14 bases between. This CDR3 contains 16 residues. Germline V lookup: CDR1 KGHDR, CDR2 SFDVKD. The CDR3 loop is CATSDPSQNSGNTIYF. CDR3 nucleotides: TGTGCCACCAGTGATCCGAGCCAAAACAGTGGAAACACCATATATTTT.

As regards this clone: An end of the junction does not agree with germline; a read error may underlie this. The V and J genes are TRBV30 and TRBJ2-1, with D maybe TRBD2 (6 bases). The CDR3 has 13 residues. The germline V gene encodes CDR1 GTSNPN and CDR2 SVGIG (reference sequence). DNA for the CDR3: TGCGTCGTTGGCGGCGGGGAAGACAATGAGCAGTTCTTC. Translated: CVVGGGEDNEQFF.

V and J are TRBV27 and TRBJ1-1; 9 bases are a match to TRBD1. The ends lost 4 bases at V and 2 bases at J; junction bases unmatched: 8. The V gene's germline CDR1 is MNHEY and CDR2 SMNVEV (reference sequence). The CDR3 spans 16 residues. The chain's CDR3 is CASSSLSTGGNTEAFF. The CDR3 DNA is TGTGCCAGCAGTTCTCTCTCTACAGGGGGCAACACTGAAGCTTTCTTT.

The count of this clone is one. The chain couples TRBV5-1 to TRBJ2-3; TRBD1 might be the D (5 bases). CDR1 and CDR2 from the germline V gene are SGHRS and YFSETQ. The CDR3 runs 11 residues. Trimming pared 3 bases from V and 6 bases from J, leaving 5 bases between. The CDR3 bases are TGCGCCAGCAGCTCAGGGGATACGCAGTATTTT. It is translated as CASSSGDTQYF.

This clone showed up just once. The DNA of the CDR3 is TGCGCCAGCAGCGTAACCCCGGGACAAAATCAGCCCCAGCATTTT. It codes for CASSVTPGQNQPQHF. The chain couples TRBV5-1 to TRBJ1-5; possible D gene TRBD1, 6 bases. Deletions cut 4 bases from V and 4 bases from J, with 15 bases between. Germline loops: CDR1 SGHRS, CDR2 YFSETQ. This CDR3 spans 15 amino acids.